The entry below describes one T cell receptor (beta chain). What this receptor recognizes is not known. Base qualities are missing; no much larger clone stands one base away. Library prep was done by the immunoSEQ multiplex PCR assay. For the multiplex PCR, a mixture combining 60 forward primers for TCR Vbeta segments and 13 reverse primers for TCR Jbeta segments was used. Amplification of the CDR3 region of rearranged TCR beta genes was performed with a multiplex PCR assay on genomic DNA. The Illumina HiSeq System was used to sequence the amplified TCR beta libraries as 87-base-pair reads. The paper's processing steps were these. In a later analysis, around 80 million unique TCR beta chains were counted across the approximately 670 repertoires, and roughly 9.9 million of these chains were shared by at least two donors. Raw reads were error-corrected and collapsed into unique sequences with a nearest-neighbor algorithm that merged closely related sequences to remove PCR and sequencing errors. V, D and J gene segments were assigned by aligning CDR3 sequences to IMGT reference sequences. For a sequence to be retained, a match of at least six nucleotides to both a V gene segment and a J gene segment was required. A rearrangement was called productive if the CDR3 had no stop codons and remained in frame with V and J, and every other rearrangement was called non-productive. CDR3 was defined by IMGT convention, running from the second conserved V-encoded cysteine to the conserved J-encoded phenylalanine. The earlier analysis of 587 of the donors excluded any sequence lacking an unambiguous match to a single V gene segment. An earlier analysis of approximately 590 of the donors classified V segments as functional when productive rearrangements were above 56.7% and as segregating when the standard deviation between donors was above 5%. A statistical classification framework was built to diagnose cytomegalovirus status from the catalog of TCR beta chain sequences. V and J gene assignment, in a later analysis, came from comparing TCR nucleotide sequences with IMGT/GENE-DB human TR gene sequences. In a later analysis, CDR3 sequences and most-parsimonious VDJ recombination scenarios were assigned using the TCRdist pipeline. A later analysis defined each TCR beta chain by its CDR3 amino acid sequence plus V-gene family, and excluded reads lacking a unique V-gene family. To address suspected cross-contamination and a sequencing artifact, a later analysis removed several hundred highly shared, low-generation-probability nucleotide sequences. In a later analysis, a clonal expansion index was calculated for each public chain from normalized within-repertoire ranks of inferred template counts. In a later analysis, generation probabilities were computed with a VDJ recombination model fitted to out-of-frame rearrangements, and the resulting probabilities were checked against IGoR. Hypergeometric tests were used in a later analysis to score TCR-TCR, TCR-HLA and TCR-CMV co-occurrence, with a repertoire-size bias correction applied to the TCR pairs. To estimate false discovery rates, a later analysis permuted the HLA or CMV assignments 20 times. In a later analysis, co-occurring TCRs were grouped using DBSCAN, with TCRdist sequence similarity added in when clustering inside HLA-allele-positive subsets. Co-occurrence clustering excluded repertoires with fewer than 30,000 or more than 120,000 public chains, plus five with anomalous nucleotide sharing. TCRdb retrieved this table from immuneACCESS and kept in-frame rearrangements only. Not all clones are present; in checked studies, unresolved V genes account for under half, and no reason is known for the remainder. V, J and clone size are those of that table, while D and trimming were read from the DNA. The sample table shows about 83,000 clones, and around 76% are seen once. Jointly, the top ten make up 5.9% of the sample.

The record originates from a study of cytomegalovirus exposure and HLA in healthy donors (dated by TCRdb to about 2017). General notes on the study: An earlier analysis of 587 of the donors reported about 250 Gb of sequence data and some 100 million unique TCR beta sequences from about 179 million T cells. Roughly 320 gigabases of sequencing data and around 85 million unique TCR sequences made up an early release that covered roughly 670 HLA-typed donors. Of the roughly 400 genotyped donors, about 80% fell in the genetic ancestry cluster associated with self-reported Caucasian donors. The study aimed to test whether cataloging public T cell receptors could reveal signatures of past pathogen exposure. The study used immunosequencing to profile the T cell repertoires of several hundred subjects and linked those repertoires to cytomegalovirus serostatus. Besides the first cohort of 666 subjects, a separate validation cohort made up of some 110 different subjects was used. To predict cytomegalovirus infection status, the study combined high-throughput TCR immunosequencing, statistical association of individual TCRs with disease status, and machine learning. In a later analysis, previously published TCR beta repertoires from several hundred donors were re-analyzed and high-resolution HLA genotyping was added so that TCR occurrence patterns could be studied. The later analysis used no new phenotypic data to find candidate immune exposures, relying instead on TCR beta sequences and their occurrence across donors. An earlier analysis of nearly 600 of the donors applied high-throughput TCR beta sequencing to assess whether each TCR beta V gene segment acted as functional or pseudogenic. Donor age, sex, ethnicity and CMV serostatus were compiled together with the repertoire data. A later genetic analysis took genome-wide SNP genotypes for about 65% of the roughly 670 donors and used that subset as a discovery cohort. Every repertoire in the discovery cohort had been generated on one and the same sequencing platform. Both class I and class II loci were covered by HLA typing, at four-digit resolution. The number of donors typed differed by locus, with roughly 629-640 for A, B, C, DRB1 and DQB1, roughly 520 for DQA1, 600 to 610 for DPA1, and some 470 for DPB1. A few DR-DQ haplotypes were treated as single units for association and clustering because of strong linkage in the cohort. On average, around 240,000 unique TCR beta nucleotide sequences were sequenced per donor among some 430 genotyped donors of the cohort, with roughly 18% of those sequences being non-productive. Study-wide findings and limitations: According to a later analysis, TCR association rates differed among HLA loci, with DRB1 alleles showing the most associated TCRs and HLA-C alleles showing the fewest. An association between a missense DCLRE1C variant and V-gene and J-gene trimming of TCR beta chains was found in a later genetic analysis and replicated in an independent cohort. A later analysis found that most CMV-associated TCR beta chains appeared HLA-restricted, with HLA associations seemingly driven largely by CMV exposure. A group of highly shared sequence variants was considered likely to be a technical artifact of the sequencing pipeline. The study listed 150 to 200 TCR beta chains as associated with cytomegalovirus. Because HLA typing was missing for some donors at each locus, association tests included only the typed subset. At a false discovery rate of 0.05, a later analysis linked 15,000 to 20,000 TCR beta sequences to specific HLA alleles. In an earlier analysis of approximately 590 of the donors, most TCR beta V segments were observed in productive rearrangements about 90% or about 30% of the time, broadly matching IMGT annotations. A further reported finding was that TCR beta sequences accurately predicted the HLA-A and HLA-B alleles for most subjects in the first cohort. In a later analysis, HLA-associated TCR beta chains were found to be more clonally expanded and to have lower generation probabilities than equally common non-associated chains. According to the authors, the approach could potentially be generalized to other disease states and immunological phenotypes. Assigning TCR associations to individual alleles was difficult when HLA alleles, especially DR and DQ, strongly co-occurred. Compared with the roughly 670-donor mean, donors in an Asian-associated ancestry cluster had fewer N-insertions in productive TCRs, according to a later genetic analysis. The earlier analysis of 450 to 700 of the donors excluded 15 to 20 rarely observed V segments, including chromosome 9 orphons, because counts were too low. Only TCR beta chains were sequenced in this cohort, and the absence of alpha or paired-chain data limited detectable features. Because the 87-base-pair reads could not distinguish some IMGT-functional V segments, including TRBV6-2 and TRBV6-3, those segments were excluded. Correlated functional status among segregating V segments might reflect linkage disequilibrium, but an unknown experimental factor could not be ruled out. Roughly uniform sequencing depth across donors was assumed in presence/absence analyses, although this assumption may not hold. While some public TCRs were present in many individuals, most TCR sequences turned up only very rarely across donors. Several of the top co-occurrence clusters appeared to be linked to parvovirus B19, influenza, CMV and Epstein-Barr virus, according to a later analysis. In vitro tests confirmed that three of the cytomegalovirus-associated TCR beta chains recognize cytomegalovirus antigens. In both the original and validation cohorts, the classifier was reported to diagnose cytomegalovirus status with high specificity and sensitivity. Immune exposure information for the cohort was limited to CMV serostatus.

From a lookup of the germline V gene, CDR1 and CDR2 are SGHVS and FQNEAQ. V and J are trimmed by 4 bases and 2 bases, and the gene matches miss 0 bases of the junction. Measured from the cysteine to the phenylalanine, the CDR3 is 14 residues long. The read is trimmed to its CDR3 DNA, 42 bases read in frame from base 1. The cohort comprised some 680 healthy bone marrow donors. At the time of sampling, all cohort members were nominally healthy, though unrecorded immune exposures were likely present. The donor tested CMV seropositive, placing the donor among the 289 seropositive members of the cohort. A peripheral blood sample was provided by each donor, and peripheral blood mononuclear cells were used for TCR beta sequencing. Genomic DNA extraction from the blood cell samples was performed with the Qiagen DNeasy Blood Extraction Kit.

Material for sequencing was PBMCs. In this chain, TRBV7-8 is recombined with TRBJ2-7, with 12 bases in between that match TRBD2. The sequence derives from a man younger than 30 in good health and CMV-seropositive. The DNA is TGTGCCAGCAGCTGGACTAGCGGGACCTACGAGCAGTACTTC. This gives the protein CASSWTSGTYEQYF.